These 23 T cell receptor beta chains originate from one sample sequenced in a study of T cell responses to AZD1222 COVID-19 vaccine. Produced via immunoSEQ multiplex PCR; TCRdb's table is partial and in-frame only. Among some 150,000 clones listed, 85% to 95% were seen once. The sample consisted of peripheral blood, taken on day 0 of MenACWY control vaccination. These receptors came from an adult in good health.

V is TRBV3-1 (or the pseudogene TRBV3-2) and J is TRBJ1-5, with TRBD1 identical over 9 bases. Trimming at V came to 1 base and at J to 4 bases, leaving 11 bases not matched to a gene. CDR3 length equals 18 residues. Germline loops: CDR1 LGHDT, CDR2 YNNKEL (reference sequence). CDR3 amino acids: CASSQVHSGTGTNQPQHF. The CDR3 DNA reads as TGTGCCAGCAGCCAAGTACATTCCGGGACAGGGACAAATCAGCCCCAGCATTTT.

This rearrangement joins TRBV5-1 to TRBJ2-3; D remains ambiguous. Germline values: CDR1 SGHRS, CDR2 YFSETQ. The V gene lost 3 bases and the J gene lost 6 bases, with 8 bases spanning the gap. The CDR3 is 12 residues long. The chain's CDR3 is CASSSDRDTQYF. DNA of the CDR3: TGCGCCAGCAGCTCAGACCGGGATACGCAGTATTTT.

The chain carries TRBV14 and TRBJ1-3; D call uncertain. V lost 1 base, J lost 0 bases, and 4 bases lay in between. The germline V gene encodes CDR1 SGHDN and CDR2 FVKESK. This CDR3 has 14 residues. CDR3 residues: CASSQGGSGNTIYF. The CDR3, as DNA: TGTGCCAGCAGCCAAGGGGGCTCTGGAAACACCATATATTTT.

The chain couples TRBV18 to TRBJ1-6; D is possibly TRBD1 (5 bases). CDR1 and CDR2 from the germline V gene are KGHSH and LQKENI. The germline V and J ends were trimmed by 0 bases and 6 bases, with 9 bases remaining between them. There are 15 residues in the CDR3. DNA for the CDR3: TGTGCCAGCTCACCACCGTCAGGGACTAATTCACCCCTCCACTTT. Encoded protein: CASSPPSGTNSPLHF.

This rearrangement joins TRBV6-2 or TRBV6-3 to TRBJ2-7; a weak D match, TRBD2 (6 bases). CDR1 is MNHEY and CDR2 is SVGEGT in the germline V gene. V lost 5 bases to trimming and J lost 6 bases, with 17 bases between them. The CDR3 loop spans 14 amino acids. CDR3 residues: CASSRLERTFEQYF. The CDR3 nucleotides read TGTGCCAGCAGTCGACTAGAGCGTACTTTCGAGCAGTACTTC.

For the CDR3, the DNA is TGCGCCAGCAGCCAAGAGGAACAGGGCCTTCCCCAGCATTTT. Translating it yields CASSQEEQGLPQHF. The rearrangement uses TRBV4-1 and TRBJ1-5, with D perhaps matching TRBD1 (6 bases). Germline CDR1 is MGHRA and CDR2 is YSYEKL. This CDR3 has 14 residues. Trimming pared 0 bases from V and 10 bases from J, leaving 13 bases between.

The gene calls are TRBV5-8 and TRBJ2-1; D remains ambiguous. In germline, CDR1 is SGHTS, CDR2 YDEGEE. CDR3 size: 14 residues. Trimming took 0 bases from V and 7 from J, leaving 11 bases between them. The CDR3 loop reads CASSLVGRSNEQFF. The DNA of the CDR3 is TGTGCCAGCAGCTTGGTGGGCAGGAGTAATGAGCAGTTCTTC.

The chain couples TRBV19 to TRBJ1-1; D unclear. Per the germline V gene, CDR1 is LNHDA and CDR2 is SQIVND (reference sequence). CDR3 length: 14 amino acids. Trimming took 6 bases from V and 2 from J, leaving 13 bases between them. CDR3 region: CASRNSFINTEAFF. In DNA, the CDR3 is TGTGCCAGTAGGAACAGTTTCATTAACACTGAAGCTTTCTTT.

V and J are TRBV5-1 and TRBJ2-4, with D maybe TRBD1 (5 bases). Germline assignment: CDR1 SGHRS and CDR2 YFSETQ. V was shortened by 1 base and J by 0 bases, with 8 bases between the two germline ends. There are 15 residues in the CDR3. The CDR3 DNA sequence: TGCGCCAGCAGCTTGATAGGGGAAGCCAAAAACATTCAGTACTTC. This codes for CASSLIGEAKNIQYF.

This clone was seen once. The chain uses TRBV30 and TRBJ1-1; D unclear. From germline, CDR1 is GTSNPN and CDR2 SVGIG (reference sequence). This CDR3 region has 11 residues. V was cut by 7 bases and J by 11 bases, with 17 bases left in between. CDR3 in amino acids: CASYQSTAAFF. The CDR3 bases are TGTGCCTCTTACCAGAGTACGGCGGCTTTCTTT.

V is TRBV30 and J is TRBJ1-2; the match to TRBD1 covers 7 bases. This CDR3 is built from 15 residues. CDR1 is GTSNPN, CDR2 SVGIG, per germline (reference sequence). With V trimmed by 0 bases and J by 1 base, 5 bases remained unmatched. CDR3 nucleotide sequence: TGTGCCTGGAGTGTACGGGGACAGAGTAACTATGGCTACACCTTC. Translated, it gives CAWSVRGQSNYGYTF.

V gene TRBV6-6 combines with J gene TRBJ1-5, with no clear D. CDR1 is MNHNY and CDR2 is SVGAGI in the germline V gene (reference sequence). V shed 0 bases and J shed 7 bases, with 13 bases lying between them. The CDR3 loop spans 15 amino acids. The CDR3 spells CASSYSQTSRQPQHF. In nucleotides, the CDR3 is TGTGCCAGCAGTTACTCACAGACCTCCCGGCAGCCCCAGCATTTT.

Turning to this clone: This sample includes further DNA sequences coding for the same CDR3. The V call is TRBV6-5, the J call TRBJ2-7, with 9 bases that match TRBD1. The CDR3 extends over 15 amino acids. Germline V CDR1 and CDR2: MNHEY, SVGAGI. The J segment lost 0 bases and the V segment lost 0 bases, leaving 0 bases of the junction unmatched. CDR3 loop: CASSYSTGGSYEQYF. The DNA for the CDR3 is TGTGCCAGCAGTTACTCGACAGGGGGCTCCTACGAGCAGTACTTC.

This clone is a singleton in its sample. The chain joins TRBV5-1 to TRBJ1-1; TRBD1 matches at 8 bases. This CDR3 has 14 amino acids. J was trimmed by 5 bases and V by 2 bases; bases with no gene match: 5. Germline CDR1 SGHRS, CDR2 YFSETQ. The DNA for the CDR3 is TGCGCCAGCAGCTTAAACAGGGGGTGGACTGAAGCTTTCTTT. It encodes CASSLNRGWTEAFF.

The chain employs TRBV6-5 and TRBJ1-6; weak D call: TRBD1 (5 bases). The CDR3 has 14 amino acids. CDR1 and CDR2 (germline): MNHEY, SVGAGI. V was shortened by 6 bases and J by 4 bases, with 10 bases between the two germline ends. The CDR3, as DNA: TGTGCCAGCAGCGGACACAGTTATAATTCACCCCTCCACTTT. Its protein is CASSGHSYNSPLHF.

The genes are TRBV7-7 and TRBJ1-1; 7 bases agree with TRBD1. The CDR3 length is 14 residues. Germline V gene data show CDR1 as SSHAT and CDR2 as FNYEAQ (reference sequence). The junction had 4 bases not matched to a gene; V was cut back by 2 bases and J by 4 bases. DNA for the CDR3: TGTGCCAGCAGCTTAAGACAGGGAGGCACTGAAGCTTTCTTT. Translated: CASSLRQGGTEAFF.

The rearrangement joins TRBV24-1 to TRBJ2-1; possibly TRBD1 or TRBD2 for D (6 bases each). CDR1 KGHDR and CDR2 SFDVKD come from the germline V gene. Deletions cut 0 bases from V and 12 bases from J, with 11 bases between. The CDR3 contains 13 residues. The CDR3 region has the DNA TGTGCCACCAGTGATTTGCAAGGGGGAGGGCAGTTCTTC. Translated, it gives CATSDLQGGGQFF.

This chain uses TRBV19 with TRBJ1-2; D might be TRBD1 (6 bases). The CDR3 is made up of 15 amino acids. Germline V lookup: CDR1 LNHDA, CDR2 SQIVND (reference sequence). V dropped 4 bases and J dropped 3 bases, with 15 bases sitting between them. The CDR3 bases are TGTGCCAGTAGTAAATCCGGGACACTCTACTATGGCTACACCTTC. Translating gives CASSKSGTLYYGYTF.

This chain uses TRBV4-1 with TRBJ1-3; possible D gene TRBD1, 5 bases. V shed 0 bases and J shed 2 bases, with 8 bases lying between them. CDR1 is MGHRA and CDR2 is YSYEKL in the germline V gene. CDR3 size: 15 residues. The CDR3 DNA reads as TGCGCCAGCAGCCAAGATGGGGGAGCTGGAAACACCATATATTTT. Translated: CASSQDGGAGNTIYF.

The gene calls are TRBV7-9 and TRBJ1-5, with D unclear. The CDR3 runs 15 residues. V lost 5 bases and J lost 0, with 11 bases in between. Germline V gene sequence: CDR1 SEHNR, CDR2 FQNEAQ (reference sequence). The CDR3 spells CASSPFGDSNQPQHF. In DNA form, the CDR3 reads TGTGCCAGCAGCCCGTTCGGGGATAGCAATCAGCCCCAGCATTTT.

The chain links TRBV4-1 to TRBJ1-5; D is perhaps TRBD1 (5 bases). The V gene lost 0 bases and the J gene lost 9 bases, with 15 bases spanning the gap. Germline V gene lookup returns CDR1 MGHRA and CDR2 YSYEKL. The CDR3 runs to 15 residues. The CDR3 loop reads CASSQDRAGNTPQHF. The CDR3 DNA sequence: TGCGCCAGCAGCCAAGATAGGGCAGGGAATACGCCCCAGCATTTT.

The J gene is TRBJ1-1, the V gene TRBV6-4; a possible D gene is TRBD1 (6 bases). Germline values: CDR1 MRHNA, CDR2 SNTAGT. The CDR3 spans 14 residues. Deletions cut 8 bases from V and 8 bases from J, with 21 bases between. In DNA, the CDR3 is TGTGCCAGCGAAAGGGGGAAGGGGTATCCGGAAGCTTTCTTT. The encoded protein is CASERGKGYPEAFF.

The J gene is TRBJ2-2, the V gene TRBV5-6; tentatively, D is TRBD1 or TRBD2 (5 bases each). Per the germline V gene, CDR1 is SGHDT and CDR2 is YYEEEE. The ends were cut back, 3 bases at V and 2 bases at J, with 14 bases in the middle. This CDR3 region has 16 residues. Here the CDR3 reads CASSSYGTSNTGELFF. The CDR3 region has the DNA TGTGCCAGCAGCTCCTACGGGACCTCAAACACCGGGGAGCTGTTTTTT.